This entry concerns a single TCR beta chain. The CDR3 sequence is 11 residues long. V was shortened by 5 bases and J by 2 bases, with 3 bases between the two germline ends. The entry originates in a study of control samples from healthy donors and cancer patients. TCRdb keeps only in-frame clones here, not all; method: immunoSEQ multiplex PCR. The sample lists about 120,000 clones; 89% were seen once. The source of this sequence is a man in his fifties in good health. Sequenced input: blood. V is TRBV12-3 or TRBV12-4 and J is TRBJ1-1, with unresolved D. The chain's CDR3 is CASSGNTEAFF. The DNA for the CDR3 is TGTGCCAGCAGTGGAAACACTGAAGCTTTCTTT.